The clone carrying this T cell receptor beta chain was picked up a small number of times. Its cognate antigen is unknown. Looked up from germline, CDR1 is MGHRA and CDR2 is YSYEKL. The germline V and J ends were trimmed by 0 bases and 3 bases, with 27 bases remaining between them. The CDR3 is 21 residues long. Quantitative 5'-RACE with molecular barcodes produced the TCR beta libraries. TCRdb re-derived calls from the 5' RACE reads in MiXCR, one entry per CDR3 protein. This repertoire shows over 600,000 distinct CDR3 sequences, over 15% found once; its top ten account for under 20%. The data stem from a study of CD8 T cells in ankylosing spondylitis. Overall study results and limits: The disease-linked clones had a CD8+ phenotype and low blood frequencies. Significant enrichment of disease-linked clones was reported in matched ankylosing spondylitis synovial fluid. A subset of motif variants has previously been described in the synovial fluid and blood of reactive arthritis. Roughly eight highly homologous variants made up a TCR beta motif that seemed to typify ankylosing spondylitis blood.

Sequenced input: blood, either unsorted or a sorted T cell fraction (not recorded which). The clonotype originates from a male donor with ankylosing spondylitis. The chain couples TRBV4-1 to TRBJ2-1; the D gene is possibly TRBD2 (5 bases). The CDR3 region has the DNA TGCGCCAGCAGCCAAGACTCTCCCATAGTCGAAGCGGTTGAAATCTACAATGAGCAGTTCTTC. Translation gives CASSQDSPIVEAVEIYNEQFF.